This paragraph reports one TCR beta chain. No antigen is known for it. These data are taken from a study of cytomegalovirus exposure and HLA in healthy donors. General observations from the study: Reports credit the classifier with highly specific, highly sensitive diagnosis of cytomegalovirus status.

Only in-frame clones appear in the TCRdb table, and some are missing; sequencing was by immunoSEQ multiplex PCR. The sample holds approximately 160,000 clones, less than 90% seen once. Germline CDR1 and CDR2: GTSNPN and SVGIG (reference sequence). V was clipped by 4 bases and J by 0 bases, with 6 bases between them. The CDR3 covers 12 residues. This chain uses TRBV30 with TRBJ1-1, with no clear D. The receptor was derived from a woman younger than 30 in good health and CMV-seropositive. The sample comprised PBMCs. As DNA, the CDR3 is TGTGCCTGGATTCTTATGAACACTGAAGCTTTCTTT. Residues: CAWILMNTEAFF.